This entry features one T cell receptor (beta chain) sequence. CD8+ and CD4+ T cells were negatively isolated; TEMRA cells were FACS-enriched. These data come from a study of CD8 T cells in Susac syndrome. RNA was extracted with the RNeasy kit, and a quantity of about 0.5 to 1 ug was reverse transcribed using random hexamers. TCRdb independently ran MiXCR on the immunoSEQ multiplex PCR reads; one entry per CDR3 protein. The table has 100,000 to 150,000 distinct CDR3 sequences, approximately 96% seen once. The CDR3 has 15 amino acids. Germline-derived CDR1 and CDR2 are MNHEY and SMNVEV (reference sequence). The ends were cut back, 8 bases at V and 2 bases at J, with 16 bases in the middle.

The chain is built from TRBV27 and TRBJ2-1; D is unresolved. The TCR comes from a human donor in good health. The sequencing sample was made of CD4+ T cells from PBMCs. CDR3 DNA sequence: TGTGCCAGCGCTGAACCCGGGTATACCTACAATGAGCAGTTCTTC. As protein: CASAEPGYTYNEQFF.